This TCR beta chain is drawn from a study of Tregs in tolerant kidney transplant recipients. Study summary: CD4+CD25+CD127- cells came from approximately three-day belatacept mixed lymphocyte reactions, some with 5-day graft donor restimulation.

Findings and limits, study-wide: Biological reproducibility was not directly addressed, but technical replication error appeared minimal. Activated donor B cell expansion appeared to reveal the most relevant donor-specific TCRbeta repertoire.

With V trimmed by 7 bases and J by 0 bases, 3 bases remained unmatched. CDR1 and CDR2 (germline): SQVTM, ANQGSEA. The CDR3 runs to 13 residues. Method: immunoSEQ multiplex PCR; TCRdb's copy keeps in-frame clones and lacks some. The repertoire holds tens of thousands of clones, with around 95% as singletons. Worth noting for this clone: The antigen is not known.

What was sequenced was Tregs from blood cultured with allogeneic cells. This clonotype was obtained from a human donor in good health. The chain links TRBV29-1 to TRBJ2-1, with 7 bases fitting TRBD1. This CDR3 is CSGRGSSYNEQFF. CDR3 sequence (DNA): TGCAGCGGCAGGGGGAGCTCCTACAATGAGCAGTTCTTC.